These 6 T cell receptor beta chains were all obtained from the same sample, sequenced in a study of cytomegalovirus exposure and HLA in healthy donors (dated by TCRdb to between 2016 and 2019). Library preparation was by the immunoSEQ multiplex PCR assay. For the multiplex PCR, a mixture combining 60 forward primers for TCR Vbeta segments and 13 reverse primers for TCR Jbeta segments was used. Not all clones reach the TCRdb copy of this immuneACCESS table, which keeps in-frame sequences only. Checked studies attribute under half of the gap to unresolved V genes and leave the rest unexplained. In all, the sample holds around 190,000 clones, and approximately 70% of those were seen once. 3% to 3.5% of the sample rests with the top ten. Sequenced material: PBMCs. The receptors derive from a woman younger than 45 in good health and CMV-seropositive.

The chain is built from TRBV7-2 and TRBJ2-3; 13 bases are a match to TRBD2. CDR3 length: 14 residues. Trimming removed 5 bases from V and 5 bases from J; junction bases left unmatched: 1. Germline CDR1 is SGHTA and CDR2 is FQGNSA. CDR3 region: CASSRTSGRDTQYF. In DNA, the CDR3 is TGTGCCAGCAGCCGGACTAGCGGGAGAGATACGCAGTATTTT.

This clone showed up just once. The CDR3 nucleotides read TGTGCCACCAGCATGCGACTAGCGGGAGAATACAATGAGCAGTTCTTC. Its protein product is CATSMRLAGEYNEQFF. The rearrangement links TRBV15 to TRBJ2-1; TRBD2 aligns across 12 bases. V shed 4 bases, J shed 4 bases, and the junction held 5 bases outside the gene matches. The germline gives CDR1 LNHNV, CDR2 YYDKDF (reference sequence). The CDR3 length is 16 residues.

The V call is TRBV6-6, the J call TRBJ1-2, with 8 bases lining up with TRBD1. This CDR3 has 12 amino acids. The V and J ends lost 10 bases and 8 bases, in that order; junction bases with no gene match: 9. Germline CDR1 is MNHNY and CDR2 is SVGAGI (reference sequence). CDR3 residues: CATGQGLRGYTF. DNA for the CDR3: TGTGCCACCGGACAGGGTCTACGAGGCTACACCTTC.

The gene calls are TRBV29-1 and TRBJ2-2; D is possibly TRBD2 (6 bases). This CDR3 is built from 14 residues. Germline V lookup: CDR1 SQVTM, CDR2 ANQGSEA. Trimming pared 8 bases from V and 1 base from J, leaving 14 bases between. The CDR3 sequence: CSSSGVGNTGELFF. In DNA form, the CDR3 reads TGCAGCTCCTCGGGAGTGGGGAACACCGGGGAGCTGTTTTTT.

The V and J genes are TRBV6-1 and TRBJ1-1, with a possible D match to TRBD1 (5 bases). V dropped 2 bases and J dropped 0 bases, with 13 bases sitting between them. This CDR3 is 16 amino acids long. Germline CDR1 is MNHNS and CDR2 is SASEGT. The CDR3 here is CASSESLSGMNTEAFF. In DNA form, the CDR3 reads TGTGCCAGCAGTGAATCTTTGTCAGGGATGAACACTGAAGCTTTCTTT.

The genes are TRBV4-2 and TRBJ2-3, with 9 positions matching TRBD2. V gave up 1 base and J gave up 5 bases; unmatched junction bases: 4. Germline V gene data show CDR1 as LGHNA and CDR2 as YNFKEQ. The CDR3 covers 15 residues. The CDR3 region has the DNA TGTGCCAGCAGCCAAGGAGGGCGGGAGGGAGATACGCAGTATTTT. It is translated as CASSQGGREGDTQYF.